The 28 T cell receptor beta chains in this list originate from one sample, sequenced in a study of shared clonotypes between healthy human individuals. Some clones are missing from TCRdb's copy, which holds only in-frame ones; the method was immunoSEQ multiplex PCR. The repertoire holds around 1.6 million clones, with roughly 98% as singletons. Sequenced: naive CD4+ T cells sorted from blood. The subset denotes: CD45RA+ positively selected. These receptors all come from a young man in good health.

V gene TRBV6-5 combines with J gene TRBJ1-1; D perhaps matches TRBD1 (5 bases). The length of the CDR3 is 14 residues. V lost 6 bases and J lost 1, with 12 bases in between. Germline CDR1 MNHEY, CDR2 SVGAGI. CDR3 nucleotide sequence: TGTGCCAGCAGACGCGGGACGGCGAACACTGAAGCTTTCTTT. This encodes CASRRGTANTEAFF.

The V and J genes are TRBV4-2 and TRBJ2-7, with D possibly matching TRBD2 (6 bases). V was clipped by 2 bases and J by 4 bases, with 12 bases between them. The CDR3 runs 14 residues. Germline CDR1 is LGHNA and CDR2 is YNFKEQ. CDR3 in DNA: TGTGCCAGCAGCCAACGACTAGATTCGTACGAGCAGTACTTC. This codes for CASSQRLDSYEQYF.

The rearrangement joins TRBV11-2 to TRBJ1-3, with TRBD1 identical over 8 bases. This CDR3 has 15 residues. Per the germline V gene, CDR1 is SGHAT and CDR2 is FQNNGV. Germline trimming cut 5 bases from V and 4 bases from J; bases unmatched to any gene: 7. The CDR3 DNA reads TGTGCCAGCAGCCGAATGGGACAGGAGGGAAACACCATATATTTT. Its protein is CASSRMGQEGNTIYF.

The gene calls are TRBV28 and TRBJ1-5; D gene ambiguous. Trimming cost V 5 bases and J 4 bases, with 15 bases left between them. The germline V gene has CDR1 MDHEN and CDR2 SYDVKM. The CDR3 contains 15 residues. CDR3 in DNA: TGTGCCAGCAGTCCAATGACACATTTTAATCAGCCCCAGCATTTT. It yields the protein CASSPMTHFNQPQHF.

The chain carries TRBV5-1 and TRBJ1-1; D remains ambiguous. This CDR3 region has 14 residues. Trimming shortened V by 0 bases and J by 0 bases, and 6 bases separated the two germline ends. In germline, CDR1 is SGHRS, CDR2 YFSETQ. CDR3 coding DNA: TGCGCCAGCAGCTTGGCAAATTTGAACACTGAAGCTTTCTTT. Its translation: CASSLANLNTEAFF.

The chain uses TRBV6-5 and TRBJ1-3; no clear D. The germline CDR1 and CDR2 sequences are MNHEY and SVGAGI. Between the trimmed V and J ends, which lost 0 bases and 0 bases, there was a span of 9 bases. The CDR3 has 16 amino acids. In DNA, the CDR3 is TGTGCCAGCAGTTACTCTCACCAGAGCTCTGGAAACACCATATATTTT. The encoded protein is CASSYSHQSSGNTIYF.

This sequence joins TRBV25-1 and TRBJ2-1; 8 bases map to TRBD2. The CDR3 loop spans 15 amino acids. Germline CDR1 reads MGHDK; CDR2 reads SYGVNS. The trim removed 8 bases at V and 4 bases at J, leaving 10 bases unmatched. The CDR3 coding sequence is TGTGCCAGCGGGTTGGGGACTAGAGCGTACAATGAGCAGTTCTTC. Translated: CASGLGTRAYNEQFF.

With regard to this clone: In the same sample, other DNA sequences code for this CDR3. The chain is built from TRBV30 and TRBJ2-1; D gene uncertain. V gave up 2 bases and J gave up 8 bases, with 4 bases separating them. The V gene's germline CDR1 is GTSNPN and CDR2 SVGIG (reference sequence). This CDR3 comprises 10 residues. This CDR3 is CAWSRHEQFF. The CDR3 coding sequence is TGTGCCTGGAGTAGACATGAGCAGTTCTTC.

This sequence joins TRBV6-1 and TRBJ2-1, with TRBD2 matching over 7 bases. V gave up 7 bases and J gave up 4 bases; unmatched junction bases: 10. This CDR3 comprises 15 residues. The germline CDR1 and CDR2 sequences are MNHNS and SASEGT. CDR3 DNA sequence: TGTGCCAGCAAGGGGAGGGCTAGCGGATACAATGAGCAGTTCTTC. Encoded protein: CASKGRASGYNEQFF.

This clone occurred a few times. The rearrangement uses TRBV27 and TRBJ2-7, with 11 bases identical to TRBD2. Germline loops: CDR1 MNHEY, CDR2 SMNVEV (reference sequence). CDR3 length: 13 residues. With V trimmed by 6 bases and J by 3 bases, 1 base remained unmatched. The CDR3 nucleotides read TGTGCCAGCAGACTAGCGGGAGTCTACGAGCAGTACTTC. Translating it yields CASRLAGVYEQYF.

In its sample, this clone was seen once. CDR3 DNA sequence: TGTGCCAGCAGTGGTGGACTAGCGGGAGGGAGGGAGCAGTACTTC. As protein: CASSGGLAGGREQYF. V is TRBV6-1 and J is TRBJ2-7; TRBD2 matches 15 bases. The V segment lost 4 bases and the J segment 7 bases; nucleotides outside the gene matches: 5. Germline V gene sequence: CDR1 MNHNS, CDR2 SASEGT. CDR3 size: 15 residues.

The rearrangement uses TRBV10-3 and TRBJ2-5, with 12 bases fitting TRBD2. The V gene end was trimmed by 3 bases and the J gene end by 4 bases; junction bases not matched to a gene: 6. Germline values: CDR1 ENHRY, CDR2 SYGVKD. This CDR3 spans 16 amino acids. This CDR3 reads CAISDREGLAGETQYF. The DNA for the CDR3 is TGTGCCATCAGTGACCGGGAGGGACTAGCGGGAGAGACCCAGTACTTC.

The genes are TRBV5-4 and TRBJ1-2; D is undetermined. V lost 3 bases, J lost 2 bases, and 8 bases lay in between. Germline assignment: CDR1 SGHNT and CDR2 YYREEE (reference sequence). This CDR3 has 13 amino acids. The CDR3 DNA follows: TGTGCCAGCAGCTCCACACAAAACTATGGCTACACCTTC. Translation gives CASSSTQNYGYTF.

The V call is TRBV6-5, the J call TRBJ2-7; D possibly corresponds to TRBD2 (5 bases). The CDR3 sequence is 12 residues long. V dropped 7 bases and J dropped 5 bases, with 12 bases sitting between them. Germline assignment: CDR1 MNHEY and CDR2 SVGAGI. CDR3 nucleotides: TGTGCCAGCATTACGGCCGGGAACGAGCAGTACTTC. Protein: CASITAGNEQYF.

The V and J genes are TRBV5-1 and TRBJ2-6; the D is unclear. V was clipped by 1 base and J by 0 bases, with 8 bases between them. CDR1 is SGHRS, CDR2 YFSETQ, per germline. The CDR3 is 16 residues long. The CDR3 DNA sequence: TGCGCCAGCAGCTTGTGGGCCTACTCTGGGGCCAACGTCCTGACTTTC. Translating it yields CASSLWAYSGANVLTF.

This chain links TRBV28 with TRBJ1-4; possible D gene TRBD1, 5 bases. Germline V CDR1 and CDR2: MDHEN, SYDVKM. The CDR3 has 13 residues. The V and J ends lost 7 bases and 8 bases respectively, with 14 bases between them. The CDR3 nucleotides read TGTGCCAGCAAGTCAGGGCGCGACGAAAAACTGTTTTTT. Amino acid sequence: CASKSGRDEKLFF.

The rearrangement links TRBV7-3 to TRBJ2-1; D is uncertain. In germline, CDR1 is SGHTA, CDR2 FQGTGA. The length of the CDR3 is 13 residues. V was shortened by 0 bases and J by 2 bases, with 2 bases between the two germline ends. DNA for the CDR3: TGTGCCAGCAGCTTAACGACCTACAATGAGCAGTTCTTC. This encodes CASSLTTYNEQFF.

This chain uses TRBV19 with TRBJ1-1, with TRBD1 matching over 9 bases. The CDR3 is 14 residues long. Looked up from germline, CDR1 is LNHDA and CDR2 is SQIVND (reference sequence). With 7 bases clipped from V and 6 bases from J, the junction kept 9 bases outside the gene matches. This CDR3 reads CASTSRTGAAEAFF. The CDR3 region has the DNA TGTGCCAGTACTTCCAGGACAGGGGCCGCTGAAGCTTTCTTT.

This clone came up once. The CDR3 DNA is TGTGCCAGCAGCCACAATGAGCAGTTCTTC. It specifies CASSHNEQFF. This chain connects TRBV5-8 to TRBJ2-1; no firm D call. The CDR3 extends over 10 amino acids. Between the trimmed V and J ends, which lost 4 bases and 5 bases, there was a span of 1 base. The germline V gene has CDR1 SGHTS and CDR2 YDEGEE.

The chain employs TRBV10-3 and TRBJ2-1, with a possible D match to TRBD2 (5 bases). The V gene lost 2 bases and the J gene lost 8 bases, with 10 bases spanning the gap. The germline CDR1 and CDR2 sequences are ENHRY and SYGVKD. This CDR3 comprises 13 residues. The CDR3 DNA sequence: TGTGCCATCAGTGAGGCACTAGAAGATGAGCAGTTCTTC. Its translation is CAISEALEDEQFF.

CDR3: CASSERTSSYNEQFF. CDR3 nucleotide sequence: TGTGCCAGCAGTGAGCGGACTAGCAGCTACAATGAGCAGTTCTTC. The chain recombines TRBV2 with TRBJ2-1; 8 nucleotides line up with TRBD2. From germline, CDR1 is SNHLY and CDR2 FYNNEI. Losses at the gene ends were 3 bases for V and 3 bases for J; bases not matched to a gene: 4. The CDR3 covers 15 residues.

This clone has just one count. The chain is built from TRBV19 and TRBJ2-7, with a tentative D call TRBD1 (5 bases). The V end was cut by 3 bases, the J end by 3 bases, with 12 bases between. The CDR3 has 14 residues. Looked up from germline, CDR1 is LNHDA and CDR2 is SQIVND (reference sequence). In nucleotides, the CDR3 is TGTGCCAGTAGTATGGTGGGGCTGTTCTACGAGCAGTACTTC. Translation: CASSMVGLFYEQYF.

The chain links TRBV7-6 to TRBJ1-2, with TRBD1 as a possible D gene (5 bases). The CDR3 contains 12 residues. Looked up from germline, CDR1 is SGHVS and CDR2 is FNYEAQ. V was shortened by 0 bases and J by 8 bases, with 7 bases between the two germline ends. CDR3 amino acids: CASSLARGGYTF. DNA for the CDR3: TGTGCCAGCAGCTTAGCGCGGGGGGGCTACACCTTC.

The chain combines TRBV7-9 with TRBJ1-2; D not certain. The germline gives CDR1 SEHNR, CDR2 FQNEAQ (reference sequence). V gave up 7 bases and J gave up 13 bases, with 13 bases separating them. The CDR3 totals 10 residues. The CDR3 region has the DNA TGTGCCAGCACCCTCCGCGAGAGCACCTTC. The encoded protein is CASTLRESTF. The full variable domain, its missing parts supplied by reference TRBV7-9 and TRBJ1-2, is DTGVSQNPRHKITKRGQNVTFRCDPISEHNRLYWYRQTLGQGPEFLTYFQNEAQLEKSRLLSDRFSAERPKGSFSTLEIQRTEQGDSAMYLCASTLRESTFGSGTRLTVV.

The count of this clone is one. The J gene is TRBJ2-1, the V gene TRBV11-2, with 11 bases that match TRBD2. V gave up 5 bases and J gave up 7 bases; unmatched junction bases: 7. This CDR3 has 15 amino acids. Germline CDR1 and CDR2: SGHAT and FQNNGV. The CDR3 loop is CASSPGIAGGNEQFF. In DNA form, the CDR3 reads TGTGCCAGCAGCCCAGGGATAGCGGGAGGGAATGAGCAGTTCTTC.

This clone has just one count. The chain recombines TRBV29-1 with TRBJ1-2; 8 bases map to TRBD1. CDR3 length: 13 residues. Per the germline V gene, CDR1 is SQVTM and CDR2 is ANQGSEA. The V segment lost 4 bases and the J segment 2 bases; nucleotides outside the gene matches: 3. The CDR3 spells CSVGRTGNYGYTF. The CDR3 nucleotides are TGCAGCGTTGGCAGGACAGGGAACTATGGCTACACCTTC.

This chain connects TRBV19 to TRBJ1-5; perhaps TRBD1 as D (5 bases). V shed 5 bases and J shed 3 bases, with 29 bases lying between them. Looked up from germline, CDR1 is LNHDA and CDR2 is SQIVND (reference sequence). CDR3 length: 20 residues. This CDR3 reads CASSFFRPGPGDSVNQPQHF. The CDR3 region has the DNA TGTGCCAGTAGTTTTTTCCGCCCCGGCCCCGGGGACTCCGTCAATCAGCCCCAGCATTTT.

The chain has TRBV6-1 and TRBJ2-3; no clear D. CDR3 length: 16 residues. CDR1 is MNHNS and CDR2 is SASEGT in the germline V gene. Trimming left V 0 bases short and J 0 bases short, with 10 bases between. The CDR3 loop is CASSEALGSSTDTQYF. DNA for the CDR3: TGTGCCAGCAGTGAAGCGCTAGGGTCTAGCACAGATACGCAGTATTTT.